These T cell receptor beta chains were read from a single sample in a study of blood T cell repertoires in COVID-19. Using immunoSEQ multiplex PCR, the repertoire was profiled, and TCRdb retains in-frame clones only, with some absent. The profile covers 250,000 to 350,000 clones, with 70% to 90% appearing a single time and roughly an eighth taken by the ten largest. The sequenced sample consisted of peripheral blood. The source is an older woman with acute or convalescent COVID-19. Each CDR3 is given without its conserved first and last residue.

>TRBJ2-3|TRBV7-6
ASSLGQGLSTDTQY
>TRBJ1-4|TRBV14
ASSQGGRGGEKLF
>TRBJ2-1|TRBV19
ASTPQGLSFSNEQF
>TRBJ1-6|TRBV6-5
ANGREANNSPLH
>TRBJ2-5|TRBV28
ASSSSGTGKGETQY
>TRBJ2-7|TRBV2
ASSSLTGSYEQY
>TRBJ2-1|TRBV13
ASSYWTSGLNEQF
>TRBJ1-6|TRBV27
ASSTQGSYNSPLH
>TRBJ1-6|TRBV9
ASSVLDRGSSPLH
>TRBJ2-5|TRBV2
ASSEGELAGDETQY
>TRBJ1-2|TRBV12-3/TRBV12-4
ASSLVADYT
>TRBJ1-6|TRBV18
ASSRDRGQISPLH
>TRBJ1-2|TRBV29-1
SLGGQNKGYT
>TRBJ1-1|TRBV5-1
ASSLASGGLDTEAF
>TRBJ1-6|TRBV7-3
ASSLASVGDSPLH
>TRBJ1-4|TRBV24-1
ATSDAVGGEKLF
>TRBJ2-2|TRBV7-3
ASKGGPTGELF
>TRBJ2-5|TRBV12-3/TRBV12-4
ASSGGKETQY
>TRBJ2-7|TRBV18
ASSPPGGGRNEQY
>TRBJ1-4|TRBV24-1
ATSEPGQVNEKLF
>TRBJ1-2|TRBV7-9
ASSPDRIRFGGYT
>TRBJ2-7|TRBV9
ASSKGLAGDGYEQY
>TRBJ2-1|TRBV30
AWSALSLAGGSSYNEQF
>TRBJ2-3|TRBV5-6
ASSGGQANTDTQY
>TRBJ2-7|TRBV20-1
SEGVGSEQY
>TRBJ2-1|TRBV23-1
ASSHHRGTSGKSSYNEQF
>TRBJ2-1|TRBV12-5
ASGLALGGEQF
>TRBJ2-7|TRBV7-2
ASSFREATYEQY
>TRBJ2-1|TRBV7-6
ASSPSSYNEQF
>TRBJ1-1|TRBV30
AWSQTVLNTEAF
>TRBJ2-7|TRBV19
ASSMSTLSYEQY
>TRBJ2-3|TRBV28
ASRGGGQGSADTQY
>TRBJ2-5|TRBV7-9
ASSLVAQGETQY
>TRBJ1-3|TRBV11-2
ASSRRTGGVLAGNTIY
>TRBJ1-1|TRBV29-1
SVEQGYNTEAF
>TRBJ1-4|TRBV19
ASSINTGTANEKLF
>TRBJ1-1|TRBV30
AWSRDWNTEAF
>TRBJ1-6|TRBV7-2
ASSPRVRRVGSPLH
>TRBJ2-2|TRBV6-1
ASSEKSGTLTGELF
>TRBJ2-3|TRBV5-1
ASSLGALASTDTQY
>TRBJ2-1|TRBV7-3
ASSLRPGWSGDNEQF
>TRBJ1-6|TRBV6-2/TRBV6-3
ASSYGHQNSPLH
>TRBJ2-2|TRBV5-6
ASSPLGTPHSGELF
>TRBJ1-1|TRBV6-4
ASSQPRAPEAF
>TRBJ2-3|TRBV28
ASSFTRVGTDTQY
>TRBJ1-2|TRBV28
ASSLGQNYGYT
>TRBJ1-1|TRBV5-1
ASRQGTANTEAF
>TRBJ1-1|TRBV28
ATGGLRGEAF
>TRBJ1-1|TRBV28
ASSFPYFAGNTEAF
>TRBJ2-3|TRBV28
ASSPSGPGGTTDTQY
>TRBJ2-7|TRBV20-1
SATGGGEQY
>TRBJ2-3|TRBV19
ASSIGGVSTDTQY
>TRBJ2-7|TRBV7-3
ASSPSGGSSYEQY
>TRBJ1-6|TRBV6-5
ASSYSDQVNNSPLH
>TRBJ2-7|TRBV29-1
SGGDCWSSYEQY